These 25 T cell receptor beta chains were all obtained from the same sample, sequenced in a study of metastatic and nonmetastatic thyroid tumors. TCRdb re-called the PCR reads with MiXCR. There are 4,500 to 5,500 clones in the sample; about a third occur only once, and roughly 30% lies in the top ten. All patients reached thyroid surgery having received no treatment beforehand. Sequencing was performed on adjacent normal tissue. The receptors were gathered from a male donor with papillary thyroid cancer or a benign thyroid nodule (not recorded which). Some clones in this sample may be carry-over from other donors' samples.

This clone was observed a few times. The rearrangement uses TRBV11-2 and TRBJ2-1; D might be TRBD1 or TRBD2, each matching 5 bases. V lost 10 bases and J 8 bases, leaving 21 bases between the germline ends. Germline CDR1 SGHAT, CDR2 FQNNGV. The CDR3 runs to 14 residues. This chain's CDR3 is CATGAKDDLDEQFF. CDR3 coding DNA: TGTGCCACCGGGGCCAAAGACGACTTGGATGAGCAGTTCTTC.

This clone appeared a few times. The chain joins TRBV10-3 to TRBJ2-7, with TRBD1 identical over 7 bases. There are 16 residues in the CDR3. After removal of 0 bases from V and 4 bases from J, the junction contained 9 bases not matched to a gene. Germline CDR1 and CDR2: ENHRY and SYGVKD. The CDR3 here is CAISESGPGGYYEQYF. CDR3 DNA sequence: TGTGCCATCAGTGAGTCAGGGCCAGGGGGATATTACGAGCAGTACTTC.

V gene TRBV9 combines with J gene TRBJ2-2, with TRBD2 matching over 7 bases. Germline V gene sequence: CDR1 SGDLS, CDR2 YYNGEE. The CDR3 contains 14 residues. J was trimmed by 6 bases and V by 4 bases; bases with no gene match: 6. The chain's CDR3 is CASSPGGVAGELFF. CDR3 coding DNA: TGTGCCAGCAGCCCGGGGGGAGTGGCCGGGGAGCTGTTTTTT.

The chain has TRBV12-3 or TRBV12-4 and TRBJ2-3; the match to TRBD2 covers 13 bases. J lost 4 bases, V lost 3 bases, and 1 base had no gene match. The CDR3 extends over 15 amino acids. The CDR3 loop reads CASSLGLAGSDTQYF. The CDR3, as DNA: TGTGCCAGCAGTTTGGGACTAGCGGGATCAGATACGCAGTATTTT.

This clone is large by share. This may come from a read error, since a much larger clone is one base off. The chain couples TRBV12-3 or TRBV12-4 to TRBJ2-2; no clear D. The CDR3 has 12 residues. Trimming cost V 3 bases and J 5 bases, with 4 bases left between them. CDR3 loop: CASSFRTGELFF. CDR3 DNA: TGTGCCAGCAGTTTTAGGACCGGGGAGCTGTTTTTT.

The rearrangement uses TRBV3-1 and TRBJ2-7; TRBD2 agrees at 12 bases. Germline V gives CDR1 LGHDT, CDR2 YNNKEL (reference sequence). Losses at the gene ends were 3 bases for V and 3 bases for J; bases not matched to a gene: 0. This CDR3 region has 14 residues. CDR3 coding DNA: TGTGCCAGCAGCCAGGGACTAGCGGGCTACGAGCAGTACTTC. Its translation is CASSQGLAGYEQYF.

The J gene is TRBJ2-7, the V gene TRBV3-1; D ambiguous. CDR1 is LGHDT and CDR2 is YNNKEL in the germline V gene (reference sequence). The CDR3 is 12 amino acids. V was clipped by 0 bases and J by 4 bases, with 4 bases between them. This CDR3 reads CASSQDRYEQYF. CDR3 nucleotide sequence: TGTGCCAGCAGCCAAGATAGGTACGAGCAGTACTTC.

The genes are TRBV30 and TRBJ2-1; 9 nucleotides agree with TRBD1. The germline CDR1 and CDR2 sequences are GTSNPN and SVGIG (reference sequence). J gave up 7 bases and V 1 base, and 5 bases lay outside the gene matches. CDR3 length: 14 amino acids. This CDR3 reads CAWSGDRASNEQFF. CDR3 sequence (DNA): TGTGCCTGGAGTGGGGACAGGGCTTCGAATGAGCAGTTCTTC.

The rearrangement joins TRBV27 to TRBJ1-1; D may be TRBD1 (5 bases). V was clipped by 7 bases and J by 1 base, with 19 bases between them. The CDR3 runs 16 residues. Germline lookup yields CDR1 MNHEY and CDR2 SMNVEV (reference sequence). DNA for the CDR3: TGTGCCAGCACTCTACGTCCGGGACGGCAGAACACTGAAGCTTTCTTT. Translated, it gives CASTLRPGRQNTEAFF.

V is TRBV2 and J is TRBJ2-2; D gene ambiguous. Germline V gives CDR1 SNHLY, CDR2 FYNNEI. Trimming cost V 4 bases and J 5 bases, with 14 bases left between them. The CDR3 is made up of 15 amino acids. This CDR3 is CASSATLVGTGELFF. CDR3 nucleotide sequence: TGTGCCAGCAGTGCGACCTTAGTAGGAACCGGGGAGCTGTTTTTT.

This clone was seen more than once but under ten times. The chain employs TRBV2 and TRBJ2-7, with 13 bases that match TRBD2. CDR1 SNHLY and CDR2 FYNNEI come from the germline V gene. The CDR3 sequence is 18 residues long. J lost 2 bases, V lost 5 bases, and 12 bases had no gene match. The DNA of the CDR3 is TGTGCCAGCAGTCGAGGACTAGCGGGAGTAGGAGGGACCTACGAGCAGTACTTC. Its translation: CASSRGLAGVGGTYEQYF.

The rearrangement uses TRBV19 and TRBJ1-1; D is unresolved. Deletions cut 3 bases from V and 1 base from J, with 6 bases between. The CDR3 loop spans 13 amino acids. The germline V gene has CDR1 LNHDA and CDR2 SQIVND (reference sequence). CDR3 DNA sequence: TGTGCCAGTAGTATTGGTGGGAACACTGAAGCTTTCTTT. Translating gives CASSIGGNTEAFF. The entire variable domain, with the rest obtained from reference TRBV19 and TRBJ1-1, is as follows: DGGITQSPKYLFRKEGQNVTLSCEQNLNHDAMYWYRQDPGQGLRLIYYSQIVNDFQKGDIAEGYSVSREKKESFPLTVTSAQKNPTAFYLCASSIGGNTEAFFGQGTRLTVV.

This clone was found a few times. J is TRBJ2-5 and V is TRBV6-5, with D possibly being TRBD2 (5 bases). The CDR3 consists of 14 residues. The V and J ends lost 4 bases and 5 bases respectively, with 14 bases between them. The germline V gene has CDR1 MNHEY and CDR2 SVGAGI. The CDR3, as DNA: TGTGCCAGCAGTTTTTCGACCCGGAGGGAGACCCAGTACTTC. Its translation: CASSFSTRRETQYF.

The gene calls are TRBV5-4 and TRBJ2-5; D is possibly TRBD1 (6 bases). V was clipped by 1 base and J by 7 bases, with 26 bases between them. Germline CDR1 and CDR2: SGHNT and YYREEE (reference sequence). CDR3 length: 18 amino acids. The CDR3 here is CASSLSRDTSFLRSTQYF. The CDR3 nucleotides are TGTGCCAGCAGCTTGTCTAGGGACACCTCATTTCTAAGATCGACCCAGTACTTC.

The chain employs TRBV5-5 and TRBJ2-7, with 7 bases aligning to TRBD1. Germline V lookup: CDR1 SGHKS, CDR2 YYEKEE (reference sequence). This CDR3 spans 13 amino acids. After removal of 2 bases from V and 2 bases from J, the junction contained 1 base not matched to a gene. For the CDR3, the DNA is TGTGCCAGCAGCTTTGACAGGGCCTACGAGCAGTACTTC. Its protein product is CASSFDRAYEQYF.

The CDR3 region is CAGHRVRDSPLHF. The CDR3 DNA is TGTGCCGGGCACAGGGTGAGGGACTCACCCCTCCACTTT. The J gene is TRBJ1-6, the V gene TRBV6-1, with a tentative D call TRBD1 (6 bases). Per germline, CDR1 MNHNS and CDR2 SASEGT. The CDR3 loop spans 13 amino acids. V lost 11 bases and J 10 bases, leaving 18 bases between the germline ends.

This chain joins TRBV20-1 and TRBJ1-5, with a tentative D call TRBD1 (6 bases). Germline loops: CDR1 DFQATT, CDR2 SNEGSKA (reference sequence). V gave up 0 bases and J gave up 2 bases, with 11 bases separating them. This CDR3 is 15 amino acids long. The CDR3 nucleotides are TGCAGTGCTAGAGAAGGGGGTTCGGGCAATCAGCCCCAGCATTTT. It codes for CSAREGGSGNQPQHF.

V usage is TRBV13 and J usage is TRBJ2-7; D assignment may be TRBD1 or TRBD2 (5 bases each). Trimming shortened V by 0 bases and J by 2 bases, and 11 bases separated the two germline ends. The CDR3 consists of 15 residues. Germline values: CDR1 PRHDT, CDR2 FYEKMQ (reference sequence). The CDR3 nucleotides read TGTGCCAGCAGCTTAGGAGGGGCGGGCGCCTACGAGCAGTACTTC. Translating gives CASSLGGAGAYEQYF.

This clone occurred a few times. V usage is TRBV19 and J usage is TRBJ2-2; 7 nucleotides match TRBD2. Germline assignment: CDR1 LNHDA and CDR2 SQIVND (reference sequence). The CDR3 has 15 residues. V trimming: 3 bases; J trimming: 4 bases; junction bases outside the gene matches: 5. The CDR3 sequence: CASSMRLAVTGELFF. Written as DNA, the CDR3 is TGTGCCAGTAGTATGAGACTAGCAGTCACCGGGGAGCTGTTTTTT.

The chain has TRBV5-6 and TRBJ1-2; 8 bases line up with TRBD1. CDR3 length: 14 residues. The trim removed 0 bases at V and 7 bases at J, leaving 5 bases unmatched. From germline, CDR1 is SGHDT and CDR2 YYEEEE. The CDR3, as DNA: TGTGCCAGCAGCTTGGAGACAGGGGTAACTGGCTACACCTTC. Its protein product is CASSLETGVTGYTF.

The rearrangement uses TRBV3-1 and TRBJ2-7; D is ambiguous. This CDR3 has 12 amino acids. The germline CDR1 and CDR2 sequences are LGHDT and YNNKEL (reference sequence). V was clipped by 3 bases and J by 2 bases, with 5 bases between them. The CDR3 DNA sequence: TGTGCCAGCAGCCAGAGTGCCTACGAGCAGTACTTC. Protein sequence: CASSQSAYEQYF.

This clone occurred many times. J is TRBJ2-5 and V is TRBV29-1; D is unresolved. Between the trimmed V and J ends, which lost 2 bases and 5 bases, there was a span of 12 bases. This CDR3 has 13 residues. CDR1 and CDR2 from the germline V gene are SQVTM and ANQGSEA. Here the CDR3 reads CSVEFGIPETQYF. The CDR3 nucleotides are TGCAGCGTTGAATTCGGAATCCCCGAGACCCAGTACTTC.

The count of this clone is one. The CDR3 carries no conserved terminal phenylalanine or tryptophan, so it likely arises from a read error. Because the CDR3's place on the DNA is in doubt, the DNA is left out and the CDR3 is given as listed by TCRdb. This chain joins TRBV10-3 and TRBJ2-3; the tabulated D call, TRBD1, remains unverified against the DNA. CDR1 is ENHRY, CDR2 SYGVKD, per germline. Counting both end residues, the CDR3 totals 13 amino acids. CDR3: CAISADRGAFFGQ.

In its sample, this clone was seen once. The rearrangement links TRBV11-2 to TRBJ2-2; unclear D gene. The V end lost 3 bases, the J end lost 2 bases, and 19 bases lay between the germline ends. The CDR3 spans 18 residues. Germline V gene lookup returns CDR1 SGHAT and CDR2 FQNNGV. DNA for the CDR3: TGTGCCAGCAGCTTCCCGCGCTTTGGTCAGATCAACACCGGGGAGCTGTTTTTT. It specifies CASSFPRFGQINTGELFF.

In this sample, this clone turned up a few times. The V call is TRBV6-1, the J call TRBJ2-7; 9 nucleotides agree with TRBD2. The CDR3 length is 16 residues. Trimming removed 0 bases from V and 1 base from J; junction bases left unmatched: 4. The germline gives CDR1 MNHNS, CDR2 SASEGT. Here the CDR3 reads CASSEASGGLSYEQYF. The CDR3 DNA sequence: TGTGCCAGCAGTGAAGCAAGCGGGGGGCTTTCCTACGAGCAGTACTTC.